This TCR beta chain was profiled in a study of cytomegalovirus exposure and HLA in healthy donors. Overall study findings and caveats: Cytomegalovirus association was listed for 164 TCR beta chains. Immune exposure data for these donors was limited to CMV serostatus. In an earlier analysis, most TCR beta V segments were productive about 87% or about 30% of the time.

In the PCR, 60 Vbeta and 13 Jbeta primers were used. TCRdb's table, derived via immunoSEQ multiplex PCR, lists solely in-frame clones and lacks some. The table includes about 170,000 clones, approximately 81% detected once. Trimming took 5 bases from V and 3 from J; bases not matched to a gene: 18. Germline lookup yields CDR1 SEHNR and CDR2 FQNEAQ (reference sequence). The length of the CDR3 is 19 residues. Every donor was a healthy person donating bone marrow. Comment on this clone: Its antigen is unidentified. Other DNA sequences of this sample code for an identical CDR3.

Sequencing input: PBMCs. V is TRBV7-9 and J is TRBJ2-5; 10 nucleotides line up with TRBD2. The TCR comes from a young man in good health and CMV-seropositive. The CDR3 bases are TGTGCCAGCAGCCCCCCCCGTTCTAGCGGGAGTTCCAATAAAGAGACCCAGTACTTC. Protein sequence: CASSPPRSSGSSNKETQYF.